Sequencing of this TCR beta chain was carried out in a study of T cells in Graves' hyperthyroidism and ophthalmopathy. Study-wide context: At the time of initial diagnosis and before any treatment, peripheral blood was collected.

In its sample, this clonotype was seen many times. The source material, RNA transcripts, was used to amplify TCR beta CDR3 regions. Primed by the HTBI set, a first-round RT-PCR was run on the TCR CDR3. TCRdb re-analysed the multiplex PCR reads in MiXCR, keeping a single row per CDR3 protein. The table shows about 210,000 distinct CDR3 sequences, with roughly 18% occurring only once. Trimming took off 3 bases at V and 2 bases at J, with 16 bases between the two ends. The CDR3 sequence is 16 residues long. The germline V gene has CDR1 KGHDR and CDR2 SFDVKD. V and J are TRBV24-1 and TRBJ2-7; possible D gene TRBD1, 7 bases. The sequence came from a middle-aged man with Graves' hyperthyroidism. Sequenced sample: blood. The chain's CDR3 is CATSDRQGGSTYEQYF. CDR3 sequence (DNA): TGTGCCACCAGTGATAGACAGGGAGGTTCAACCTACGAGCAGTACTTC.